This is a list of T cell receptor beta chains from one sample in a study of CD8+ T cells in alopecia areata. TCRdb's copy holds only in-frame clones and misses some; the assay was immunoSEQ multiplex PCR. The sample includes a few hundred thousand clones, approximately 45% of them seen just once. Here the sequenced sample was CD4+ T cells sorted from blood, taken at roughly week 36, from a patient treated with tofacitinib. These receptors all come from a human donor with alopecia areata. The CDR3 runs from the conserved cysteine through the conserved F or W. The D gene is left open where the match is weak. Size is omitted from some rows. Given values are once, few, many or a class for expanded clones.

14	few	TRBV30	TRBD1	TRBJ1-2	CAWIQDRGYYGYTF	TGTGCCTGGATTCAGGACAGGGGGTACTATGGCTACACCTTC
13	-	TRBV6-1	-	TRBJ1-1	CASSALGNTEAFF	TGTGCCAGCAGTGCCCTGGGAAACACTGAAGCTTTCTTT
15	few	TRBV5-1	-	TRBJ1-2	CASRPRGDPRHGYTF	TGCGCCAGCAGGCCGAGGGGGGATCCTCGACATGGCTACACCTTC
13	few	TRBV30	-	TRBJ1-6	CAWSDGENSPLHF	TGTGCCTGGAGTGACGGGGAGAATTCACCCCTCCACTTT
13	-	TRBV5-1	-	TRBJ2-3	CASSSRDTDTQYF	TGCGCCAGCAGCTCCAGAGACACAGATACGCAGTATTTT
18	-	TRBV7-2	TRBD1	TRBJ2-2	CASSLATTGVRSTGELFF	TGTGCCAGCAGCTTAGCCACGACAGGGGTTCGAAGCACCGGGGAGCTGTTTTTT
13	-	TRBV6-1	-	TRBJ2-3	CASSDPFGDTQYF	TGTGCCAGCAGTGACCCTTTTGGGGATACGCAGTATTTT
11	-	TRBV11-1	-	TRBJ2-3	CASRKTDTQYF	TGTGCCAGCAGGAAGACAGATACGCAGTATTTT
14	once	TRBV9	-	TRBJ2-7	CASSVAADPYEQYF	TGTGCCAGCAGCGTAGCGGCGGATCCCTACGAGCAGTACTTC
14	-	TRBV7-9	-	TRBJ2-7	CASSSNRAQVEQYF	TGTGCCAGCAGTTCAAATAGAGCGCAAGTCGAGCAGTACTTC
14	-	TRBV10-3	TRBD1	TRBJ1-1	CAISADRVNTEAFF	TGTGCCATCAGTGCGGACAGGGTGAACACTGAAGCTTTCTTT
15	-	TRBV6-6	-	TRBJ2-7	CATRRGTGTPYEQYF	TGTGCCACCCGCAGGGGCACGGGGACCCCTTACGAGCAGTACTTC
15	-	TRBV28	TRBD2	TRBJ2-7	CASRYSGRSSYEQYF	TGTGCCAGCAGGTATAGCGGGAGGTCCTCCTACGAGCAGTACTTC
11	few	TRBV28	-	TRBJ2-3	CASSRSDTQYF	TGTGCCAGCAGCCGGTCCGATACGCAGTATTTT
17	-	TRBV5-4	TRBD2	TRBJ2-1	CASSPRTSGHSYNEQFF	TGTGCCAGCAGCCCAAGGACTAGCGGACACTCCTACAATGAGCAGTTCTTC
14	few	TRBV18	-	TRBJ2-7	CASSPRAEVIEQYF	TGTGCCAGCTCACCACGAGCAGAAGTGATCGAGCAGTACTTC
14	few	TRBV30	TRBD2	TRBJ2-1	CAWSVGGRGNEQFF	TGTGCCTGGAGTGTTGGAGGGAGGGGTAATGAGCAGTTCTTC
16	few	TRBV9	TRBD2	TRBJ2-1	CASSVVGTSGNNEQFF	TGTGCCAGCAGCGTAGTAGGGACTAGCGGGAACAATGAGCAGTTCTTC
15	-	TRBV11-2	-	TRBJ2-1	CASSFGTWGANEQFF	TGTGCCAGCAGCTTCGGGACATGGGGAGCCAATGAGCAGTTCTTC
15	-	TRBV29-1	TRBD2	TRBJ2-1	CSATRPSGRAWEQFF	TGCAGCGCGACCAGACCTAGCGGGAGGGCCTGGGAGCAGTTCTTC
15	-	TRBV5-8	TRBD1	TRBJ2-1	CASSLGQGHYNEQFF	TGTGCCAGCAGCTTGGGACAGGGTCACTACAATGAGCAGTTCTTC
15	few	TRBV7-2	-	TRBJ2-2	CASSLMAGMTGELFF	TGTGCCAGCAGTCTAATGGCGGGAATGACCGGGGAGCTGTTTTTT